This TCR beta chain was identified during a study of blood T cell repertoires in COVID-19. Study background: From the United States, Italy and Spain came samples of acute and convalescent COVID-19. Sources were T cells, B-cell-depleted T cells, or PBMCs; the material itself was cDNA or gDNA.

Original methodology: Estimated nucleated cell counts came from reference gene primer amplification. Sequenced by immunoSEQ multiplex PCR; TCRdb stores in-frame clones only, minus some. V, J and clone size reflect that table, while D and trimming were determined from the DNA. The table shows roughly 100,000 clones, with more than 65% occurring only once. Germline V gene data show CDR1 as SGHDT and CDR2 as YYEEEE. The length of the CDR3 is 14 residues. The V end lost 4 bases, the J end lost 8 bases, and 13 bases lay between the germline ends. This sequence joins TRBV5-6 and TRBJ1-6, with D perhaps TRBD1 (5 bases). This sequence originates from a woman older than 75 with active or convalescent COVID-19. The sequencing input was peripheral blood. The CDR3: CASSAGPRDSPLHF. CDR3 nucleotide sequence: TGTGCCAGCAGCGCGGGACCAAGGGATTCACCCCTCCACTTT.